The subject of this entry is one T cell receptor beta chain. Its cognate antigen is unknown. This record comes from a study of OX40 agonist ivuxolimab in advanced cancers. Across the study: Patients got intravenous ivuxolimab at 0.01 to 10 mg/kg every 2 weeks. The study's findings and limits: Researchers report that CD8+ T cells had, on average, more expanded clones than CD4+.

Using immunoSEQ multiplex PCR, the repertoire was profiled, and TCRdb retains in-frame clones only, with some absent. The sample lists 70,000 to 90,000 clones; approximately 89% were seen once. V was clipped by 2 bases and J by 1 base, with 21 bases between them. This CDR3 is 19 amino acids long. Germline-derived CDR1 and CDR2 are MNHGY and SAAAGT. The chain uses TRBV6-8 and TRBJ1-3, with no clear D. The sample here was CD4+ or CD8+ T cells sorted from blood, taken in a trial of the OX40 agonist ivuxolimab. This TCR came from an adult with an advanced solid tumor such as melanoma, head and neck, liver or kidney cancer. DNA for the CDR3: TGTGCCAGCAGTTACCCTGGTCTTGGACCTTTGGCTTCTGGAAACACCATATATTTT. It encodes CASSYPGLGPLASGNTIYF.